Listed here are 24 T cell receptor beta chains from one sample, sequenced in a study of T-cell reconstitution after alpha-beta-depleted transplantation in children. A TCRbeta library incorporating unique molecular identifiers was prepared. TCRdb re-analysed the PCR reads in MiXCR, keeping a single row per CDR3 protein. The data show 780,000 or so distinct CDR3 sequences, 15% to 20% seen once. This material consisted of PBMCs, mostly from graft donor cells, taken 360 days after TCRalphabeta/CD19-depleted stem cell transplant. These receptors all stem from a male patient younger than 18 who had a stem cell transplant for acute lymphoblastic leukemia, so the T cells may come from the graft donor.

The V and J genes are TRBV5-1 and TRBJ1-2; possible D gene TRBD1, 6 bases. The CDR3 spans 15 residues. Germline V CDR1 and CDR2: SGHRS, YFSETQ. V lost 4 bases to trimming and J lost 4 bases, with 17 bases between them. CDR3 nucleotides: TGCGCCAGCAGCGGACAGACTCCCAACCTCTATGGCTACACCTTC. Protein sequence: CASSGQTPNLYGYTF.

A few counts support this clonotype. The J gene is TRBJ1-2, the V gene TRBV5-4; D not certain. Germline V gene sequence: CDR1 SGHNT, CDR2 YYREEE (reference sequence). V was pared by 0 bases and J by 7 bases, with 7 bases between. There are 12 residues in the CDR3. The CDR3 sequence is CASSLGESGYTF. The CDR3 DNA follows: TGTGCCAGCAGCTTGGGGGAAAGTGGCTACACCTTC.

The rearrangement uses TRBV5-1 and TRBJ1-2; the match to TRBD1 covers 7 bases. The V and J ends lost 0 bases and 4 bases, in that order; junction bases with no gene match: 15. The CDR3 spans 18 residues. The germline CDR1 and CDR2 sequences are SGHRS and YFSETQ. The CDR3 nucleotides read TGCGCCAGCAGCTTGGACAGGGGCCCTTCGATGGGCCTCTATGGCTACACCTTC. It codes for CASSLDRGPSMGLYGYTF.

The chain uses TRBV7-9 and TRBJ2-3, with D hard to call. Germline values: CDR1 SEHNR, CDR2 FQNEAQ (reference sequence). V was cut by 5 bases and J by 4 bases, with 10 bases left in between. This CDR3 region has 13 residues. CDR3 sequence (DNA): TGTGCCAGCAGCAAAACTTCCCCAGATACGCAGTATTTT. Protein sequence: CASSKTSPDTQYF.

This chain links TRBV5-4 with TRBJ2-7; D is possibly TRBD1 (5 bases). V gave up 4 bases and J gave up 3 bases, with 17 bases separating them. This CDR3 has 15 residues. Looked up from germline, CDR1 is SGHNT and CDR2 is YYREEE (reference sequence). The CDR3 DNA sequence: TGTGCCAGCAGCGACAACAAAGACAGAAGCTACGAGCAGTACTTC. Translating it yields CASSDNKDRSYEQYF.

The CDR3 loop is CSVTQDRVIEQYF. The CDR3 DNA sequence: TGCAGCGTCACCCAGGACAGGGTTATCGAGCAGTACTTC. The chain recombines TRBV29-1 with TRBJ2-7, with 8 nucleotides matching TRBD1. Germline CDR1 reads SQVTM; CDR2 reads ANQGSEA. The CDR3 totals 13 residues. J gave up 6 bases and V 6 bases, and 10 bases lay outside the gene matches.

The table lists this clonotype with a few counts. The CDR3 loop reads CASSHPAVRAQYF. In DNA form, the CDR3 reads TGCGCCAGCAGCCATCCGGCGGTCAGAGCGCAGTATTTT. The chain has TRBV4-1 and TRBJ2-3; D is unclear. The V gene lost 3 bases and the J gene lost 10 bases, with 14 bases spanning the gap. The length of the CDR3 is 13 residues. Germline CDR1 MGHRA, CDR2 YSYEKL.

The V and J genes are TRBV20-1 and TRBJ1-2; 8 bases are shared with TRBD1. Germline V gene sequence: CDR1 DFQATT, CDR2 SNEGSKA (reference sequence). This CDR3 has 14 residues. V lost 2 bases, J lost 2 bases, and 4 bases stayed unmatched. CDR3 residues: CSARSDRANYGYTF. CDR3 sequence (DNA): TGCAGTGCTAGATCGGACAGGGCGAACTATGGCTACACCTTC.

This clonotype was detected only a few times. The rearrangement uses TRBV5-5 and TRBJ2-1, with TRBD2 matching over 14 bases. The CDR3 length is 16 residues. Germline V CDR1 and CDR2: SGHKS, YYEKEE (reference sequence). The junction had 8 bases not matched to a gene; V was cut back by 5 bases and J by 7 bases. The CDR3 DNA sequence: TGTGCCAGCAGTTACGGGACTAGCGGGGGACAAAATGAGCAGTTCTTC. Its protein product is CASSYGTSGGQNEQFF.

The table lists this clonotype with many counts. The V and J genes are TRBV29-1 and TRBJ2-1; D call uncertain. Germline values: CDR1 SQVTM, CDR2 ANQGSEA. CDR3 length equals 12 residues. The ends were cut back, 3 bases at V and 4 bases at J, with 7 bases in the middle. The CDR3 sequence: CSVDRVYNEQFF. The CDR3 DNA follows: TGCAGCGTTGATCGGGTTTACAATGAGCAGTTCTTC.

There are a few counts of this clonotype. V is TRBV27 and J is TRBJ2-7; 8 bases are shared with TRBD1. The ends lost 6 bases at V and 2 bases at J; junction bases unmatched: 9. Germline-derived CDR1 and CDR2 are MNHEY and SMNVEV (reference sequence). The CDR3 loop spans 15 amino acids. The CDR3 protein is CASSFRTGITYEQYF. The CDR3, as DNA: TGTGCCAGCAGCTTTCGGACAGGGATTACCTACGAGCAGTACTTC.

The chain has TRBV7-3 and TRBJ2-3, with 12 bases fitting TRBD2. V was clipped by 5 bases and J by 4 bases; unmatched bases: 7. The CDR3 runs 16 residues. Germline V gives CDR1 SGHTA, CDR2 FQGTGA. The CDR3 bases are TGTGCCAGCAGCGTCTCCGGGACTAGCGGGCCAGATACGCAGTATTTT. Translated: CASSVSGTSGPDTQYF.

This clonotype appeared a few times. V and J are TRBV7-9 and TRBJ2-3, with TRBD2 identical over 10 bases. The junction had 10 bases not matched to a gene; V was cut back by 5 bases and J by 5 bases. Germline V CDR1 and CDR2: SEHNR, FQNEAQ (reference sequence). CDR3 length equals 16 residues. Here the CDR3 DNA reads TGTGCCAGCAGCCCGACTTGGAGGACTAGCGGAGATACGCAGTATTTT. It codes for CASSPTWRTSGDTQYF.

With respect to this clonotype: Its ends do not fully match the called genes, so a read error is possible. V gene TRBV5-1 combines with J gene TRBJ2-5; 12 bases map to TRBD2. CDR1 and CDR2 from the germline V gene are SGHRS and YFSETQ. The CDR3 has 16 amino acids. The CDR3 spells CASSLRDGLAGGPQYF. The CDR3 DNA reads TGCGCGAGCAGCTTACGGGATGGGCTAGCGGGAGGGCCCCAGTACTTC.

This clonotype was seen a few times. DNA of the CDR3: TGTGCCAGCAGCTTAAGCCCCGGAGGAAATGAGCAGTTCTTC. This sequence encodes CASSLSPGGNEQFF. V and J are TRBV7-3 and TRBJ2-1; D is possibly TRBD2 (5 bases). Per the germline V gene, CDR1 is SGHTA and CDR2 is FQGTGA. The CDR3 covers 14 residues. The V and J ends lost 1 base and 7 bases respectively, with 11 bases between them.

This clonotype showed up just a few times. This sequence joins TRBV15 and TRBJ2-7, with TRBD2 matching 10 bases. CDR3 length: 16 amino acids. Trimming took 0 bases from V and 5 from J; bases not matched to a gene: 7. Germline CDR1 is LNHNV and CDR2 is YYDKDF (reference sequence). This CDR3 is CATSRDATSGYHEQYF. Here the CDR3 DNA reads TGTGCCACCAGCAGAGATGCGACTAGCGGGTACCACGAGCAGTACTTC.

The chain is built from TRBV29-1 and TRBJ2-7, with D perhaps matching TRBD2 (5 bases). Germline V gene data show CDR1 as SQVTM and CDR2 as ANQGSEA. Trimming took off 5 bases at V and 2 bases at J, with 22 bases between the two ends. The CDR3 is 16 residues long. CDR3 sequence reads: CSVSKRGTAPTYEQYF. In DNA form, the CDR3 reads TGCAGCGTTTCCAAACGGGGAACGGCTCCCACCTACGAGCAGTACTTC.

Only a few counts were recorded for this clonotype. V usage is TRBV19 and J usage is TRBJ1-1; 10 bases are a match to TRBD1. The CDR3 totals 15 residues. The trim removed 5 bases at V and 5 bases at J, leaving 8 bases unmatched. The germline gives CDR1 LNHDA, CDR2 SQIVND (reference sequence). The CDR3, as DNA: TGTGCCAGTAGTGCACCCGGGACAGGGGCGACTGAAGCTTTCTTT. Protein product: CASSAPGTGATEAFF. Using reference TRBV19 and TRBJ1-1 for the parts outside the CDR3, the full variable domain is DGGITQSPKYLFRKEGQNVTLSCEQNLNHDAMYWYRQDPGQGLRLIYYSQIVNDFQKGDIAEGYSVSREKKESFPLTVTSAQKNPTAFYLCASSAPGTGATEAFFGQGTRLTVV.

V and J are TRBV15 and TRBJ2-5, with 7 bases that match TRBD1. Germline V gene data show CDR1 as LNHNV and CDR2 as YYDKDF (reference sequence). This CDR3 has 15 residues. V lost 0 bases, J lost 4 bases, and 5 bases stayed unmatched. CDR3 sequence (DNA): TGTGCCACCAGCAGAGATAGGGCAGGGGGAGAGACCCAGTACTTC. This sequence encodes CATSRDRAGGETQYF.

The table lists this clonotype with a few counts. V and J are TRBV7-9 and TRBJ2-1; 9 bases agree with TRBD2. In germline, CDR1 is SEHNR, CDR2 FQNEAQ (reference sequence). V was pared by 5 bases and J by 6 bases, with 14 bases of the junction left unmatched. The CDR3 totals 17 residues. The CDR3 nucleotides are TGTGCCAGCAGCCCATTTTTCTCTAGCGGGGTCAGCAATGAGCAGTTCTTC. Translating it yields CASSPFFSSGVSNEQFF.

This clonotype turned up a few times. This chain joins TRBV20-1 and TRBJ2-3; the match to TRBD2 covers 11 bases. The CDR3 runs 16 residues. V lost 0 bases to trimming and J lost 5 bases; unmatched junction nucleotides: 7. Germline loops: CDR1 DFQATT, CDR2 SNEGSKA (reference sequence). The CDR3 sequence is CSARESSGRAQDTQYF. The CDR3 DNA reads as TGCAGTGCTAGAGAGAGTAGCGGGAGGGCCCAAGATACGCAGTATTTT.

The chain is built from TRBV20-1 and TRBJ2-5, with D possibly TRBD1 on 6 matching bases. The CDR3 is 10 amino acids. The V end was cut by 8 bases, the J end by 4 bases, with 8 bases between. Germline V gene lookup returns CDR1 DFQATT and CDR2 SNEGSKA (reference sequence). CDR3 DNA sequence: TGCAGTCCCAGGGGAGAGACCCAGTACTTC. Translation gives CSPRGETQYF.

This clonotype was picked up a small number of times. The V call is TRBV10-1, the J call TRBJ2-5; D unresolved. V dropped 0 bases and J dropped 6 bases, with 11 bases sitting between them. From germline, CDR1 is WNHNN and CDR2 SYGVQD (reference sequence). The CDR3 covers 14 residues. CDR3 protein: CASSESRWRKTQYF. Written as DNA, the CDR3 is TGCGCCAGCAGTGAGTCACGGTGGCGGAAGACCCAGTACTTC.

The V call is TRBV7-9, the J call TRBJ2-6; 10 positions agree with TRBD1. Germline V gene data show CDR1 as SEHNR and CDR2 as FQNEAQ (reference sequence). This CDR3 contains 15 residues. V shed 5 bases, J shed 10 bases, and the junction held 8 bases outside the gene matches. This CDR3 reads CASSPVPDRGNVLTF. The CDR3 DNA follows: TGTGCCAGCAGCCCAGTCCCGGACAGGGGGAACGTCCTGACTTTC.